This TCR beta chain appears in the sequencing data of a study of T cells in localized non-small cell lung cancer. Regarding the study as a whole: Paired adjacent lung recovered a median around 62 of the top 100 tumor clones. A higher density of T cells in blood coincided with extended overall survival. The study found T cell clonality highest in uninvolved adjacent lung, above tumor.

The repertoire was sequenced with immunoSEQ multiplex PCR; TCRdb's copy has only in-frame clones and lacks some. The data show 25,000 to 30,000 clones, 75% to 85% seen once. Trimming took off 8 bases at V and 7 bases at J, with 12 bases between the two ends. This CDR3 is 13 amino acids long. Germline CDR1 MGHDK, CDR2 SYGVNS. This clone appeared a few times. The antigen is unknown. The V gene is TRBV25-1, the J gene TRBJ1-6; D unclear. The sequence derives from a woman aged 40-70 years with stage I lung adenocarcinoma. Specimen: peripheral blood, collected before any cancer treatment. CDR3 sequence reads: CASGATHNSPLHF. CDR3 nucleotide sequence: TGTGCCAGCGGCGCCACCCACAATTCACCCCTCCACTTT.